In this sample, the clone carrying this T cell receptor (beta chain) turned up many times. As for time point: healthy volunteer bleed at 2 weeks. Unfractionated whole blood served as the source for total RNA extraction. This sample was taken from a study of human T cells and chemical hapten exposure. Individual cDNA molecules (in the library) carried attached unique molecular identifiers. Under the authors' procedure: Per-sample TCR counts ranged from about 20,000 to 700,000, median about 100,000. TCRdb fed the RACE reads into MiXCR, producing one record per CDR3 protein. TCRdb's processing, not the authors', yielded these V and J calls. Here the sample spans 28,000 or so distinct CDR3 sequences, about 7% being singletons. V was trimmed by 5 bases and J by 3 bases, leaving 17 bases between them. Germline CDR1 is SGHTA and CDR2 is FQGNSA. This CDR3 region has 16 residues.

This sequence was found in a human donor in good health. Some clones in this sample may be carry-over from other donors' samples. The sequencing sample was made of whole blood. V is TRBV7-2 and J is TRBJ1-3, with D possibly being TRBD1 (5 bases). The CDR3 loop reads CASSPQGYAIGNTIYF. The CDR3 nucleotides are TGTGCCAGCAGCCCCCAGGGCTATGCCATTGGAAACACCATATATTTT.